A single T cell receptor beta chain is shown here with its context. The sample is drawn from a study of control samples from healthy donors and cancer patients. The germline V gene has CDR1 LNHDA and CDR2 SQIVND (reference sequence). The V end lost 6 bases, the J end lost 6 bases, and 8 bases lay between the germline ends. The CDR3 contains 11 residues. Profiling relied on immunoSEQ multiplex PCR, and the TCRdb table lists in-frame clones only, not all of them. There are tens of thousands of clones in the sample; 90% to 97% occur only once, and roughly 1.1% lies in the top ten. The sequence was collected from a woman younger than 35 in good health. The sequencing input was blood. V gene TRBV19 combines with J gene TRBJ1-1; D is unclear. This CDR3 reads CASRKWPEAFF. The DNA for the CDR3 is TGTGCCAGTAGGAAGTGGCCTGAAGCTTTCTTT.